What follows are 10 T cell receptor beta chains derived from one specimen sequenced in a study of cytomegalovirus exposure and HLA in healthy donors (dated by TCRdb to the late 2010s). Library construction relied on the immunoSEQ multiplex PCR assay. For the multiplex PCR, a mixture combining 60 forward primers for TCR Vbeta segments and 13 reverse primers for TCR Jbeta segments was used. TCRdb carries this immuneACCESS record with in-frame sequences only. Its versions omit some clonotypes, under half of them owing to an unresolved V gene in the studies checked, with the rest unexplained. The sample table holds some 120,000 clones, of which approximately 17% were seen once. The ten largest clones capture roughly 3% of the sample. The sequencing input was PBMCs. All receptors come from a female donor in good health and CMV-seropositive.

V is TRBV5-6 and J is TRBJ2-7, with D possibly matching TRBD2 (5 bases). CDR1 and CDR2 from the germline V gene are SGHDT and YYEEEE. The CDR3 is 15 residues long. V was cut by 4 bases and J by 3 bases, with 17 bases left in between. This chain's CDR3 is CASSRTKTGNYEQYF. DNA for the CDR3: TGTGCCAGCAGCCGAACCAAAACCGGGAACTACGAGCAGTACTTC.

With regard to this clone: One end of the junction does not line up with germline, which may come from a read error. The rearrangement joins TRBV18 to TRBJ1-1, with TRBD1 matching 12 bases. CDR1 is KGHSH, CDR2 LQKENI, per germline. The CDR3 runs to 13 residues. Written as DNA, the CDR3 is TGTGCCAGCTCACAGGGACAGGGGGCTGATGCTTTCTTT. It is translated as CASSQGQGADAFF.

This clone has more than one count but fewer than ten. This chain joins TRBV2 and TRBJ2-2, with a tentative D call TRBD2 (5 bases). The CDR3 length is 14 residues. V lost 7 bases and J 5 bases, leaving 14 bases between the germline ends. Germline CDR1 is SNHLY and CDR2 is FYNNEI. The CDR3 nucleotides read TGTGCCAGCACGTCTTTCCGAGGGACCGGGGAGCTGTTTTTT. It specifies CASTSFRGTGELFF.

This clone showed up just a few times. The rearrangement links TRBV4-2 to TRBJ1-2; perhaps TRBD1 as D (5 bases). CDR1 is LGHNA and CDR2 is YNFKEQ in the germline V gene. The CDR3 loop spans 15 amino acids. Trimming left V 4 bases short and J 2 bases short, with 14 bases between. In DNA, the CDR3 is TGTGCCAGCAGCCCGACGGGGGTGGGGAACTATGGCTACACCTTC. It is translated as CASSPTGVGNYGYTF.

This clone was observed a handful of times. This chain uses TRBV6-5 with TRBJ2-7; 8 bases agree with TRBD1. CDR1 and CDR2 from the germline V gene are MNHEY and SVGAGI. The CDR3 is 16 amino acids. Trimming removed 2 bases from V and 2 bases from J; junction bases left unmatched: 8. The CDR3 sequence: CASSYPGQGRTYEQYF. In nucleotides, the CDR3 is TGTGCCAGCAGTTACCCTGGACAGGGAAGGACCTACGAGCAGTACTTC.

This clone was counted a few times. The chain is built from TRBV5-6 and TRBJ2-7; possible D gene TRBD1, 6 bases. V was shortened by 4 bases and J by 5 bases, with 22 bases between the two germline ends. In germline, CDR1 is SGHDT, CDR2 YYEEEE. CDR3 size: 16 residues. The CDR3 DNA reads TGTGCCAGCAGCCCAAACGGTGGCAGGGGCGGACACGAGCAGTACTTC. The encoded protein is CASSPNGGRGGHEQYF.

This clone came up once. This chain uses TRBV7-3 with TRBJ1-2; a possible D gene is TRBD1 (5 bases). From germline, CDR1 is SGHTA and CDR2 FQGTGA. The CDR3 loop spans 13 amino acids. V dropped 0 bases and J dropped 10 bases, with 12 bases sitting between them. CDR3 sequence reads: CASSLTGRVDYTF. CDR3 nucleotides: TGTGCCAGCAGCTTAACGGGCAGGGTTGACTACACCTTC.

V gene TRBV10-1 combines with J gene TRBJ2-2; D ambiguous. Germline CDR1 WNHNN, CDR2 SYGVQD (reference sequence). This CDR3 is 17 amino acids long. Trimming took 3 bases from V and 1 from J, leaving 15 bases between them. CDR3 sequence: CASSDLVAKMNTGELFF. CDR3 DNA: TGCGCCAGCAGTGACTTGGTAGCAAAAATGAACACCGGGGAGCTGTTTTTT.

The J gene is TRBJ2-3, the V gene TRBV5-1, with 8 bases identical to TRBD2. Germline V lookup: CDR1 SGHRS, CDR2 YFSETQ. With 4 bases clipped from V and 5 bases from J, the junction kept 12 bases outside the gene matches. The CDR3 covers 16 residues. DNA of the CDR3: TGCGCCAGCAGCCCCAAGGTGGCGGGAGGTCGAGATACGCAGTATTTT. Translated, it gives CASSPKVAGGRDTQYF.

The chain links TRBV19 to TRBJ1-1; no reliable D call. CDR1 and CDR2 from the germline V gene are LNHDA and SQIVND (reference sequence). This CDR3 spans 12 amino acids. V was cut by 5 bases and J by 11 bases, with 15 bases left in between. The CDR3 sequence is CASSPRPERAFF. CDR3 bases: TGTGCCAGTAGTCCTCGACCTGAGAGGGCTTTCTTT.